These 32 T cell receptor beta chains came from one sample sequenced in a study of blood T cell repertoires in COVID-19. Assay used: immunoSEQ multiplex PCR; TCRdb lists only in-frame clones, some missing. Of a few hundred thousand clones listed, 89% are singletons. Specimen: PBMCs or T cells enriched from blood (not recorded which). Receptors were obtained from a woman in her forties who had recovered from COVID-19.

V gene TRBV7-8 combines with J gene TRBJ1-6, with D possibly matching TRBD1 (5 bases). V was shortened by 0 bases and J by 13 bases, with 16 bases between the two germline ends. Germline V gene sequence: CDR1 SGHVS, CDR2 FQNEAQ. The CDR3 totals 15 residues. The CDR3 DNA reads as TGTGCCAGCAGCTTAGCAGGCCAGGGCGGCAGTCCCCTCCACTTT. This encodes CASSLAGQGGSPLHF.

This clone has only one observation. The chain combines TRBV5-6 with TRBJ1-2, with 8 bases that match TRBD1. This CDR3 region has 16 residues. CDR1 and CDR2 from the germline V gene are SGHDT and YYEEEE. The V and J ends lost 3 bases and 7 bases, in that order; junction bases with no gene match: 14. The CDR3 DNA reads TGTGCCAGCAGCTCCACAGGACAGGGTCTTGTAGGTGGCTACACCTTC. Translation: CASSSTGQGLVGGYTF.

This rearrangement joins TRBV28 to TRBJ1-6, with 8 positions matching TRBD1. Germline V CDR1 and CDR2: MDHEN, SYDVKM. The CDR3 has 17 amino acids. The trim removed 6 bases at V and 3 bases at J, leaving 10 bases unmatched. The CDR3 nucleotides are TGTGCCAGCAGCCCAGGGGGCCTAAATGGCTATAATTCACCCCTCCACTTT. Amino acid sequence: CASSPGGLNGYNSPLHF.

The chain carries TRBV4-1 and TRBJ2-7, with D possibly matching TRBD2 (6 bases). Germline V gene sequence: CDR1 MGHRA, CDR2 YSYEKL. The CDR3 covers 16 residues. The germline V and J ends were trimmed by 0 bases and 7 bases, with 19 bases remaining between them. CDR3 sequence: CASSQERLRGTEEQYF. The CDR3 nucleotides read TGCGCCAGCAGCCAAGAAAGGTTGCGGGGAACAGAGGAGCAGTACTTC.

Notes on this clone: The junction and the germline gene differ at one end; a read error may be behind it. The genes are TRBV28 and TRBJ1-2; possibly TRBD1 for D (6 bases). Germline V lookup: CDR1 MDHEN, CDR2 SYDVKM. This CDR3 comprises 12 residues. CDR3 in amino acids: CASSSWPQGTSF. The CDR3 DNA sequence: TGTGCCAGCAGTTCCTGGCCACAGGGAACCTCCTTC.

Only one count was recorded for this clone. The rearrangement joins TRBV24-1 to TRBJ2-1; 7 bases map to TRBD1. The CDR3 has 13 residues. Germline V gene data show CDR1 as KGHDR and CDR2 as SFDVKD. V dropped 7 bases and J dropped 7; count of bases not matched to a gene: 6. The CDR3 DNA sequence: TGTGCCACCAGCCCCGACAGGGCGAATGAGCAGTTCTTC. Translating gives CATSPDRANEQFF.

CDR3 DNA sequence: TGTGCCAGCAGCTTAGGGGCTATCAGCACAGATACGCAGTATTTT. Translating gives CASSLGAISTDTQYF. The rearrangement links TRBV7-2 to TRBJ2-3; D ambiguous. The V and J ends lost 1 base and 0 bases respectively, with 8 bases between them. The CDR3 extends over 15 amino acids. Germline-derived CDR1 and CDR2 are SGHTA and FQGNSA.

The chain employs TRBV24-1 and TRBJ2-1; the D gene is possibly TRBD2 (5 bases). The germline CDR1 and CDR2 sequences are KGHDR and SFDVKD. The V end lost 3 bases, the J end lost 7 bases, and 12 bases lay between the germline ends. The CDR3 is made up of 14 amino acids. The CDR3 reads CATSDPDTGNEQFF. The CDR3 DNA sequence: TGTGCCACCAGTGATCCGGATACGGGAAATGAGCAGTTCTTC.

The J gene is TRBJ1-5, the V gene TRBV10-3; TRBD1 matches 7 bases. The CDR3 spans 13 residues. Germline V gene sequence: CDR1 ENHRY, CDR2 SYGVKD. V trimming: 8 bases; J trimming: 5 bases; junction bases outside the gene matches: 6. The CDR3 DNA reads as TGTGCCATCGGGACCCAGGGGGATCAGCCCCAGCATTTT. Encoded protein: CAIGTQGDQPQHF.

The rearrangement joins TRBV25-1 to TRBJ1-4, with a possible D match to TRBD1 (6 bases). Germline CDR1 and CDR2: MGHDK and SYGVNS. V was shortened by 0 bases and J by 7 bases, with 12 bases between the two germline ends. CDR3 length: 15 residues. The CDR3 here is CASSEYKGGGEKLFF. CDR3 DNA sequence: TGTGCCAGCAGTGAATATAAAGGGGGGGGTGAAAAACTGTTTTTT.

The V call is TRBV4-3, the J call TRBJ1-2, with 10 bases matching TRBD1. Trimming removed 3 bases from V and 3 bases from J; junction bases left unmatched: 4. The germline V gene encodes CDR1 LGHNA and CDR2 YSLEER. The length of the CDR3 is 15 residues. The CDR3 loop reads CASSQTGGAHYGYTF. The CDR3 nucleotides read TGCGCCAGCAGCCAGACAGGGGGCGCTCACTATGGCTACACCTTC.

This clone was detected only once. This chain joins TRBV11-2 and TRBJ2-1; the D gene is possibly TRBD2 (6 bases). V was clipped by 4 bases and J by 10 bases, with 17 bases between them. The CDR3 runs 14 residues. Germline CDR1 SGHAT, CDR2 FQNNGV. The CDR3 DNA follows: TGTGCCAGCAGCTCGGACCCTTCGCGGGGAGAGCAGTTCTTC. This sequence encodes CASSSDPSRGEQFF.

This clone was recorded only once. This chain connects TRBV7-9 to TRBJ1-1; D not certain. V gave up 0 bases and J gave up 5 bases, with 10 bases separating them. Germline assignment: CDR1 SEHNR and CDR2 FQNEAQ (reference sequence). The CDR3 is 14 residues long. The CDR3 spells CASSLAGVGTEAFF. The CDR3, as DNA: TGTGCCAGCAGCTTAGCCGGAGTTGGGACTGAAGCTTTCTTT. The whole variable domain, filled in from reference TRBV7-9 and TRBJ1-1, reads DTGVSQNPRHKITKRGQNVTFRCDPISEHNRLYWYRQTLGQGPEFLTYFQNEAQLEKSRLLSDRFSAERPKGSFSTLEIQRTEQGDSAMYLCASSLAGVGTEAFFGQGTRLTVV.

In the case of this clone: One end of the junction fails to match germline, which may point to a read error. The genes are TRBV7-7 and TRBJ2-1, with TRBD2 matching 10 bases. The germline V gene has CDR1 SSHAT and CDR2 FNYEAQ (reference sequence). CDR3 size: 14 residues. The CDR3 nucleotides are TGTGCTAGCAGCTTAAGCGGGGGGGCAAATGAGCAGTTCTTC. It specifies CASSLSGGANEQFF.

The gene calls are TRBV30 and TRBJ2-4; 7 nucleotides agree with TRBD1. This CDR3 has 11 amino acids. Germline assignment: CDR1 GTSNPN and CDR2 SVGIG (reference sequence). V was pared by 5 bases and J by 11 bases, with 6 bases of the junction left unmatched. CDR3 nucleotides: TGTGCCTGGGGGACAGAATACTTTCAGTACTTC. This sequence encodes CAWGTEYFQYF. Using reference TRBV30 and TRBJ2-4 for the parts outside the CDR3, the full variable domain is SQTIHQWPATLVQPVGSPLSLECTVEGTSNPNLYWYRQAAGRGLQLLFYSVGIGQISSEVPQNLSASRPQDRQFILSSKKLLLSDSGFYLCAWGTEYFQYFGAGTRLSVL.

The chain is built from TRBV3-1 (or the pseudogene TRBV3-2) and TRBJ2-5; D perhaps matches TRBD2 (6 bases). Between the trimmed V and J ends, which lost 10 bases and 5 bases, there was a span of 20 bases. This CDR3 comprises 14 residues. From germline, CDR1 is LGHDT and CDR2 YNNKEL (reference sequence). CDR3 region: CATDSRGYQETQYF. The DNA for the CDR3 is TGTGCCACCGATTCCCGGGGGTATCAGGAGACCCAGTACTTC.

V and J are TRBV30 and TRBJ2-7, with 9 bases matching TRBD1. V shed 3 bases and J 3 bases; nucleotides not matched to a gene: 6. Looked up from germline, CDR1 is GTSNPN and CDR2 is SVGIG (reference sequence). The CDR3 length is 14 residues. The CDR3 nucleotides are TGTGCCTGGAGCCCGGACAGGGGAAGCTACGAGCAGTACTTC. It yields the protein CAWSPDRGSYEQYF. Complete variable domain (other parts from reference TRBV30 and TRBJ2-7): SQTIHQWPATLVQPVGSPLSLECTVEGTSNPNLYWYRQAAGRGLQLLFYSVGIGQISSEVPQNLSASRPQDRQFILSSKKLLLSDSGFYLCAWSPDRGSYEQYFGPGTRLTVT.

The chain uses TRBV9 and TRBJ2-2, with D unclear. The CDR3 totals 14 residues. Trimming removed 0 bases at V and 6 bases at J, with 9 bases between. CDR1 SGDLS and CDR2 YYNGEE come from the germline V gene. CDR3: CASSVGRIAGELFF. CDR3 bases: TGTGCCAGCAGCGTAGGGCGGATTGCCGGGGAGCTGTTTTTT.

The V gene is TRBV19, the J gene TRBJ1-2; 10 bases fit TRBD1. Losses at the gene ends were 7 bases for V and 4 bases for J; bases not matched to a gene: 9. Germline CDR1 LNHDA, CDR2 SQIVND (reference sequence). This CDR3 spans 15 amino acids. The DNA for the CDR3 is TGTGCCAGTATCGAGACAGGGGGCGAAATCTATGGCTACACCTTC. Translation: CASIETGGEIYGYTF.

The chain combines TRBV11-3 with TRBJ1-1, with D unclear. Trimming removed 4 bases at V and 1 base at J, with 16 bases between. Germline assignment: CDR1 SGHNT and CDR2 YENEEA. This CDR3 contains 16 residues. In DNA form, the CDR3 reads TGTGCCAGCAGCTCCCGGGCCCCGCGGGGGAACACTGAAGCTTTCTTT. As protein: CASSSRAPRGNTEAFF.

This rearrangement joins TRBV5-1 to TRBJ2-4; 9 positions match TRBD2. V lost 3 bases, J lost 2 bases, and 6 bases stayed unmatched. Germline V lookup: CDR1 SGHRS, CDR2 YFSETQ. This CDR3 has 16 residues. In DNA, the CDR3 is TGCGCCAGCAGCTGGGGTAGCGGGGGATCCAAAAACATTCAGTACTTC. It specifies CASSWGSGGSKNIQYF.

The chain carries TRBV6-2 or TRBV6-3 and TRBJ1-1; TRBD1 agrees at 10 bases. This CDR3 region has 13 residues. Germline V lookup: CDR1 MNHEY, CDR2 SVGEGT. V trimming: 5 bases; J trimming: 5 bases; junction bases outside the gene matches: 2. CDR3 coding DNA: TGTGCCAGCAGTCGGGGACAGGGGACTGAAGCTTTCTTT. This codes for CASSRGQGTEAFF.

The V and J genes are TRBV5-6 and TRBJ1-1; D call uncertain. The germline CDR1 and CDR2 sequences are SGHDT and YYEEEE. The V end was cut by 0 bases, the J end by 1 base, with 7 bases between. The CDR3 totals 14 residues. CDR3 sequence: CASSLAYRNTEAFF. CDR3 nucleotide sequence: TGTGCCAGCAGCTTGGCGTATAGGAACACTGAAGCTTTCTTT.

This clone has just one count. The chain has TRBV28 and TRBJ2-7; possibly TRBD1 for D (5 bases). Germline V gene data show CDR1 as MDHEN and CDR2 as SYDVKM. V lost 4 bases, J lost 3 bases, and 16 bases lay in between. CDR3 length: 15 amino acids. Here the CDR3 reads CASSWSQGSNYEQYF. CDR3 DNA: TGTGCCAGCAGTTGGTCGCAGGGCTCAAACTACGAGCAGTACTTC.

V usage is TRBV6-2 or TRBV6-3 and J usage is TRBJ2-7; TRBD2 matches 9 bases. From germline, CDR1 is MNHEY and CDR2 SVGEGT. The CDR3 is made up of 16 amino acids. Trimming cost V 4 bases and J 7 bases; bases outside gene matches: 14. The CDR3 DNA is TGTGCCAGCAGTTGGAAGTGGAATAGCGGGAGTATGGAGCAGTACTTC. This translates into CASSWKWNSGSMEQYF.

CDR3 sequence reads: CASSPRRAVLEDEQYF. CDR3 nucleotide sequence: TGTGCCAGCAGCCCAAGGAGGGCGGTCCTGGAGGACGAGCAGTACTTC. The V call is TRBV7-9, the J call TRBJ2-7; possibly TRBD2 for D (6 bases). Trimming stripped 5 bases from V and 5 bases from J, with 22 bases between. The germline CDR1 and CDR2 sequences are SEHNR and FQNEAQ (reference sequence). The CDR3 runs 16 residues.

The chain recombines TRBV3-1 (or the pseudogene TRBV3-2) with TRBJ2-2; TRBD2 matches at 7 bases. The CDR3 has 15 residues. V lost 1 base to trimming and J lost 4 bases; unmatched junction nucleotides: 3. Germline CDR1 LGHDT, CDR2 YNNKEL (reference sequence). CDR3 in amino acids: CASSQGEGSTGELFF. CDR3 bases: TGTGCCAGCAGCCAAGGGGAGGGAAGCACCGGGGAGCTGTTTTTT.

The count of this clone is one. The chain joins TRBV24-1 to TRBJ2-5, with D possibly TRBD1 on 6 matching bases. Germline lookup yields CDR1 KGHDR and CDR2 SFDVKD. V gave up 7 bases and J gave up 4 bases, with 15 bases separating them. CDR3 size: 14 residues. The chain's CDR3 is CATRETGSRETQYF. CDR3 coding DNA: TGTGCCACCAGAGAAACAGGGTCGCGAGAGACCCAGTACTTC.

This chain uses TRBV5-6 with TRBJ1-3; the D is unclear. The V gene's germline CDR1 is SGHDT and CDR2 YYEEEE. V was shortened by 0 bases and J by 0 bases, with 7 bases between the two germline ends. The CDR3 totals 15 residues. Here the CDR3 DNA reads TGTGCCAGCAGCTTGGCGGTTGTCTCTGGAAACACCATATATTTT. Translating gives CASSLAVVSGNTIYF.

V is TRBV6-9 and J is TRBJ1-2, with 7 bases matching TRBD1. Germline V CDR1 and CDR2: MNHGY, SVAAGI. The J segment lost 2 bases and the V segment lost 6 bases, leaving 12 bases of the junction unmatched. CDR3 length equals 16 residues. The CDR3 protein is CASSPPSGGGNYGYTF. The CDR3 DNA sequence: TGTGCCAGCAGCCCCCCTTCAGGGGGTGGCAACTATGGCTACACCTTC.

The V call is TRBV11-2, the J call TRBJ1-2; tentative D call: TRBD1 (5 bases). CDR1 and CDR2 from the germline V gene are SGHAT and FQNNGV. There are 16 residues in the CDR3. V was trimmed by 0 bases and J by 5 bases, leaving 16 bases between them. This chain's CDR3 is CASSLDPQGWTYGYTF. CDR3 nucleotides: TGTGCCAGCAGCTTAGATCCCCAGGGATGGACGTATGGCTACACCTTC. The complete variable domain, with remaining parts taken from reference TRBV11-2 and TRBJ1-2, reads EAGVAQSPRYKIIEKRQSVAFWCNPISGHATLYWYQQILGQGPKLLIQFQNNGVVDDSQLPKDRFSAERLKGVDSTLKIQPAKLEDSAVYLCASSLDPQGWTYGYTFGSGTRLTVV.

The gene calls are TRBV11-2 and TRBJ2-1; D possibly corresponds to TRBD2 (5 bases). Between the trimmed V and J ends, which lost 7 bases and 4 bases, there was a span of 14 bases. The CDR3 runs 14 residues. The V gene's germline CDR1 is SGHAT and CDR2 FQNNGV. In DNA form, the CDR3 reads TGTGCCAGCAAGAGGTTGCGGGTTTACAATGAGCAGTTCTTC. It specifies CASKRLRVYNEQFF. The variable domain in full, with the rest retrieved from reference TRBV11-2 and TRBJ2-1, is EAGVAQSPRYKIIEKRQSVAFWCNPISGHATLYWYQQILGQGPKLLIQFQNNGVVDDSQLPKDRFSAERLKGVDSTLKIQPAKLEDSAVYLCASKRLRVYNEQFFGPGTRLTVL.